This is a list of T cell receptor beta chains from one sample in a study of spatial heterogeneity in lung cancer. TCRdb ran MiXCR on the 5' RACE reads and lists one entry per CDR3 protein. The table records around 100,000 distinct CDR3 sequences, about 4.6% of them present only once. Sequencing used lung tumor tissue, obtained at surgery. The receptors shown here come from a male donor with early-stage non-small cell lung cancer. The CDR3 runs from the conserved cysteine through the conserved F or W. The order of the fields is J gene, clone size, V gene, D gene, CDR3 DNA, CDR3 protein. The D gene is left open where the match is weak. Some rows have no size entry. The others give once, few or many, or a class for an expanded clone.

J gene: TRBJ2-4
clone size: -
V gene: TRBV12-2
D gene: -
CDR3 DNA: TGTGCAAGTCGCCCCCCCGCCCGACTAGGATTCAAAAACATTCAGTACTTC
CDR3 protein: CASRPPARLGFKNIQYF

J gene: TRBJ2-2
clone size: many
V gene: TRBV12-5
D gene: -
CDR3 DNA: TGTGCTAGTGGTTTGGACCTCGCCTCCCTCCAACTGTTTTTT
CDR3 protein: CASGLDLASLQLFF

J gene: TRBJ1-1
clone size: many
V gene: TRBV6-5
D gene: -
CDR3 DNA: TGTGCCAGCAGAGAACAGGAGGTGACTGAAGCTTTCTTT
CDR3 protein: CASREQEVTEAFF

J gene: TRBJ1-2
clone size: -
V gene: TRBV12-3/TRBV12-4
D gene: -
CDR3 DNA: TGTGCCAGCAGTTTTGACTTTTTGTATGGCTACACCTTC
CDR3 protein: CASSFDFLYGYTF

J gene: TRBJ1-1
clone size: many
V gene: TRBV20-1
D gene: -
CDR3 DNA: TGCAGTGCTAGAGGGGGAGGGGAAGCTTTCTTT
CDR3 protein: CSARGGGEAFF

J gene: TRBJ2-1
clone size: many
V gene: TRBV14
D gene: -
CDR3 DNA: TGTGCCAGCAGCCAAGGCGCCAAACTAGTCAATGAGCAGTTCTTC
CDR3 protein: CASSQGAKLVNEQFF

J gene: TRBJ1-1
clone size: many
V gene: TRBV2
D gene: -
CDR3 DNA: TGTGCCAACTCAGCGCCAGAGAACACTGAAGCTTTCTTT
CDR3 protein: CANSAPENTEAFF

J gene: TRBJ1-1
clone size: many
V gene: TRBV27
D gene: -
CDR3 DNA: TGTGCCAGCAGAGGGACGGCTAATGAAGCTTTCTTT
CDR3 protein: CASRGTANEAFF

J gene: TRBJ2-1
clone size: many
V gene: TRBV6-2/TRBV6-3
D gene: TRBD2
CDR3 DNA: TGTGCCAGCACCCCGGCAGCGGGAGCATCCTACAATGAGCAGTTCTTC
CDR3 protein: CASTPAAGASYNEQFF

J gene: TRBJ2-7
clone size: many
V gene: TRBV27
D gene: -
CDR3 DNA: TGTGCCAGCAGTTTGATGGTCGGCCAGGACTACGAGCAGTACTTC
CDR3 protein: CASSLMVGQDYEQYF

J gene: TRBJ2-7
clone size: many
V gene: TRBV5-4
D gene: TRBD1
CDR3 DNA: TGTGCCAGCAGCTTACAGGGGGTGCACTCCTACGAGCAGTACTTC
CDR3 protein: CASSLQGVHSYEQYF

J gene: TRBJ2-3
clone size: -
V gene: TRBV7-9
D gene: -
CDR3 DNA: TGTGCCAGCAACCTCCCACGGGTCCAGGGTTCCGCAGATACGCAGTATTTT
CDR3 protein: CASNLPRVQGSADTQYF

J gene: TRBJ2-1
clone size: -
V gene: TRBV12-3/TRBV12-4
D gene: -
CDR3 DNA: TGTGCCAGCAGTTTCATTCTCTCCGGGCAGTTCTTC
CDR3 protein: CASSFILSGQFF

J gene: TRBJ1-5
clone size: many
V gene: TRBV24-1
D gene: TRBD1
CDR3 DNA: TGTGCCACCAGTGAGCCCGGGACAGGAAAGTTTGGCAATCAGCCCCAGCATTTT
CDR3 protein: CATSEPGTGKFGNQPQHF